This TCR beta chain was profiled in a study of identical twins. The sample holds a few counts of this clonotype. Germline-derived CDR1 and CDR2 are DFQATT and SNEGSKA (reference sequence). With 4 bases removed from V and 6 bases from J, the gap between germline ends came to 10 bases. This CDR3 contains 12 residues. TCRdb re-derived calls from the 5' RACE reads in MiXCR, one entry per CDR3 protein. The table records approximately 890,000 distinct CDR3 sequences, 9% to 15% of them present only once. These data also featured in a second study, about yellow fever vaccine responses in identical twins.

The clonotype was recovered from a woman aged 18 to 35 in good health. This chain links TRBV20-1 with TRBJ2-1; D remains unclear. The specimen was PBMCs. CDR3 bases: TGCAGTGCTACGAGTCCGACCAATGAGCAGTTCTTC. It yields the protein CSATSPTNEQFF.